This TCR beta chain was found in a study of blood T cell repertoires in COVID-19. Here immunoSEQ multiplex PCR was the method, and the copy in TCRdb shows in-frame clones only, minus some. This table holds roughly 300,000 clones, under 90% found once. Looked up from germline, CDR1 is SGHDT and CDR2 is YYEEEE. Deletions cut 3 bases from V and 4 bases from J, with 11 bases between. The CDR3 is made up of 14 amino acids. Material for sequencing was peripheral blood. This TCR derives from a woman between 50 and 59 years old who had recovered from COVID-19. The chain employs TRBV5-6 and TRBJ1-5, with no clear D. The CDR3 spells CASSSAGTNQPQHF. CDR3 coding DNA: TGTGCCAGCAGCTCGGCAGGAACGAATCAGCCCCAGCATTTT.